These T cell receptor beta chains were read from a single sample in a study of technical replicates of blood from several donors. Produced via immunoSEQ multiplex PCR; TCRdb's table is partial and in-frame only. The sample consists of more than 70,000 clones, approximately 90% of them appearing once. The specimen sequenced was T cells isolated from PBMCs. Receptors originate from a human donor in good health. Each CDR3 is given with its conserved first and last residue. Fields, in order: J gene, D gene, clone size, V gene, CDR3 DNA, CDR3 protein. D genes are given only for firm matches. Expanded clones are given a class, and other clones once, few, many or no size at all.

J gene: TRBJ1-1; D gene: TRBD1; clone size: NA; V gene: TRBV18; CDR3 DNA: TGTGCCAGCTCCCGTAGTTTTCAAAGGACAGGGCCGAACACTGAAGCTTTCTTT; CDR3 protein: CASSRSFQRTGPNTEAFF
J gene: TRBJ1-2; D gene: NA; clone size: NA; V gene: TRBV2; CDR3 DNA: TGTGCCACTTCAGGGCCTTTTGGCTACACCTTC; CDR3 protein: CATSGPFGYTF
J gene: TRBJ2-1; D gene: NA; clone size: NA; V gene: TRBV5-1; CDR3 DNA: TGCGCCAGCAGCTTGGTAGGGGGAGGGCCTTACAATGAGCAGTTCTTC; CDR3 protein: CASSLVGGGPYNEQFF
J gene: TRBJ2-3; D gene: TRBD1; clone size: NA; V gene: TRBV2; CDR3 DNA: TGTGCCAGCAGTGGGACAGGGGGGACAGATACGCAGTATTTT; CDR3 protein: CASSGTGGTDTQYF
J gene: TRBJ2-1; D gene: NA; clone size: NA; V gene: TRBV7-2; CDR3 DNA: TGTGCCAGCAGCTTAGGATTCATCCCTTCGGGAAGGATGAACAATGAGCAGTTCTTC; CDR3 protein: CASSLGFIPSGRMNNEQFF
J gene: TRBJ2-7; D gene: TRBD1; clone size: NA; V gene: TRBV5-1; CDR3 DNA: TGCGCCAGCAGTATAGACAGGGGATCCTACGAGCAGTACTTC; CDR3 protein: CASSIDRGSYEQYF
J gene: TRBJ1-1; D gene: NA; clone size: NA; V gene: TRBV7-8; CDR3 DNA: TGTGCCAGCAGCAAGACAGAGGTCACTGAAGCTTTCTTT; CDR3 protein: CASSKTEVTEAFF
J gene: TRBJ2-7; D gene: NA; clone size: NA; V gene: TRBV21-1; CDR3 DNA: TGTGCCAGCTACAGGGCGGAGGCCTCCTACGAGCAGTACTTC; CDR3 protein: CASYRAEASYEQYF
J gene: TRBJ2-1; D gene: TRBD1; clone size: NA; V gene: TRBV5-1; CDR3 DNA: TGCGCCAGCAGCGGGTGGACAGGGGGCGCGGCTAATGAGCAGTTCTTC; CDR3 protein: CASSGWTGGAANEQFF
J gene: TRBJ2-7; D gene: NA; clone size: NA; V gene: TRBV28; CDR3 DNA: TGTGCCAGCGGGCGGAGGACTTCCTACGAGCAGTACTTC; CDR3 protein: CASGRRTSYEQYF
J gene: TRBJ2-4; D gene: NA; clone size: NA; V gene: TRBV19; CDR3 DNA: TGTGCCAGTAGTCGTTCTGGGGGGGCCAAAAACATTCAGTACTTC; CDR3 protein: CASSRSGGAKNIQYF
J gene: TRBJ2-3; D gene: TRBD1; clone size: once; V gene: TRBV2; CDR3 DNA: TGTGCCAGCCGACTCTGGGACAGGGGGTTAACGGAGTATTTT; CDR3 protein: CASRLWDRGLTEYF
J gene: TRBJ1-3; D gene: TRBD1; clone size: NA; V gene: TRBV5-5; CDR3 DNA: TGTGCCAGCAGACAAGGACAGGGTAAATTTTCTGGAAACACCATATATTTT; CDR3 protein: CASRQGQGKFSGNTIYF
J gene: TRBJ2-7; D gene: NA; clone size: NA; V gene: TRBV4-1; CDR3 DNA: TGCGCCAGCAGCCAAGCAGGGGGGTTGGTCGAGCAGTACTTC; CDR3 protein: CASSQAGGLVEQYF
J gene: TRBJ2-2; D gene: TRBD2; clone size: once; V gene: TRBV9; CDR3 DNA: TGTGCCAGCAGCGTAGTAGCGGGGGGGGGCACCGGGGAGCTGTTTTTT; CDR3 protein: CASSVVAGGGTGELFF
J gene: TRBJ2-7; D gene: NA; clone size: NA; V gene: TRBV20-1; CDR3 DNA: TGCAGTGCTAGTAACTACGAGCAGTACTTC; CDR3 protein: CSASNYEQYF
J gene: TRBJ2-3; D gene: NA; clone size: NA; V gene: TRBV28; CDR3 DNA: TGTGCCAGCAGTTCGGGGGTTAGCACAGATACGCAGTATTTT; CDR3 protein: CASSSGVSTDTQYF
J gene: TRBJ2-7; D gene: NA; clone size: NA; V gene: TRBV7-9; CDR3 DNA: TGTGCCAGCAGCTTGACAGGTGGAGTCCACGAGCAGTACTTC; CDR3 protein: CASSLTGGVHEQYF
J gene: TRBJ2-5; D gene: TRBD1; clone size: NA; V gene: TRBV7-9; CDR3 DNA: TGTGCCAGTAAACAGGGGGCGCATCAAGAGACCCAGTACTTC; CDR3 protein: CASKQGAHQETQYF
J gene: TRBJ1-5; D gene: NA; clone size: NA; V gene: TRBV6-6; CDR3 DNA: TGTGCCAGCAGAAAAGGGGAGGGGGGTCAGCCCCAGCATTTT; CDR3 protein: CASRKGEGGQPQHF
J gene: TRBJ1-3; D gene: NA; clone size: once; V gene: TRBV4-1; CDR3 DNA: TGCGCCAGCAGCCAAGGAAGGACAGCTGGCTCTGGAAACACCATATATTTT; CDR3 protein: CASSQGRTAGSGNTIYF
J gene: TRBJ1-4; D gene: NA; clone size: NA; V gene: TRBV9; CDR3 DNA: TGTGCCAGCAGCGTAGAAGGGGCAAGTGAAAAACTGTTTTTT; CDR3 protein: CASSVEGASEKLFF
J gene: TRBJ2-1; D gene: TRBD2; clone size: NA; V gene: TRBV7-6; CDR3 DNA: TGTGCCAGCAGCTTAGCCTCTAGCGGGATAGGCAATGAGCAGTTCTTC; CDR3 protein: CASSLASSGIGNEQFF
J gene: TRBJ1-1; D gene: NA; clone size: few; V gene: TRBV6-4; CDR3 DNA: TGTGCCAGCAAATCGTCCCCCCAGAGGACTGAAGCTTTCTTT; CDR3 protein: CASKSSPQRTEAFF
J gene: TRBJ1-2; D gene: TRBD1; clone size: once; V gene: TRBV9; CDR3 DNA: TGTGCCAGCAGTAGGGACAGGGTTGGCTACACCTTC; CDR3 protein: CASSRDRVGYTF
J gene: TRBJ2-5; D gene: TRBD1; clone size: NA; V gene: TRBV4-1; CDR3 DNA: TGCGCCAGCAGCCAAGGAGGGGGCGCGCAGACCCAGTACTTC; CDR3 protein: CASSQGGGAQTQYF
J gene: TRBJ2-7; D gene: TRBD1; clone size: NA; V gene: TRBV2; CDR3 DNA: TGTGCCAGCAGCACAGGGGGAATGGGCTACGAGCAGTACTTC; CDR3 protein: CASSTGGMGYEQYF
J gene: TRBJ2-3; D gene: NA; clone size: NA; V gene: TRBV5-8; CDR3 DNA: TGTGCCAGCAGCACCGAGCAGGGGTTGAGCACAGATACGCAGTATTTT; CDR3 protein: CASSTEQGLSTDTQYF
J gene: TRBJ2-5; D gene: TRBD1; clone size: once; V gene: TRBV5-1; CDR3 DNA: TGCGCCAGCAGCTTGTTATATGTCCGCCAACAGGGGCGGGAGACCCAGTACTTC; CDR3 protein: CASSLLYVRQQGRETQYF
J gene: TRBJ1-4; D gene: TRBD1; clone size: NA; V gene: TRBV6-1; CDR3 DNA: TGTGCCAGCAGTGAGGACAGGGTTAATGAAAAACTGTTTTTT; CDR3 protein: CASSEDRVNEKLFF
J gene: TRBJ1-1; D gene: TRBD1; clone size: NA; V gene: TRBV2; CDR3 DNA: TGTGCCAGCAGTCCGACGGGACAGCGGAACACTGAAGCTTTCTTT; CDR3 protein: CASSPTGQRNTEAFF
J gene: TRBJ1-1; D gene: NA; clone size: NA; V gene: TRBV11-2; CDR3 DNA: TGTGCCAGCAGCTTAGGTACTTTCGGAGAGAACACTGAAGCTTTCTTT; CDR3 protein: CASSLGTFGENTEAFF
J gene: TRBJ1-2; D gene: NA; clone size: NA; V gene: TRBV5-6; CDR3 DNA: TGTGCCAGCAGCTTGGACAGAGGCTACACCTTC; CDR3 protein: CASSLDRGYTF
J gene: TRBJ1-4; D gene: TRBD1; clone size: NA; V gene: TRBV18; CDR3 DNA: TGTGCCAGCTCACCAATGGACAGGGGGAATGAAAAACTGTTTTTT; CDR3 protein: CASSPMDRGNEKLFF
J gene: TRBJ2-3; D gene: TRBD2; clone size: NA; V gene: TRBV7-9; CDR3 DNA: TGTGCCAGCAGCCCCCCGGGGGGAGACACAGATACGCAGTATTTT; CDR3 protein: CASSPPGGDTDTQYF
J gene: TRBJ1-2; D gene: NA; clone size: NA; V gene: TRBV27; CDR3 DNA: TGTGCCAGCAGGTCACAGGGTGTAGACTATGGCTACACCTTC; CDR3 protein: CASRSQGVDYGYTF